This entry lists 6 T cell receptor beta chains sequenced from one sample in a study of metastatic and nonmetastatic thyroid tumors. Thyroid surgery took place with no prior treatment in any patient. MiXCR re-clonotyped the PCR reads for TCRdb. The sample lists tens of thousands of clones, 20% to 25% occurring once. Sequenced: blood. The receptor set was obtained from a female donor with papillary thyroid cancer or a benign thyroid nodule (not recorded which). Some clones in this sample may be carry-over from other donors' samples.

This clone has a handful of counts. The V call is TRBV6-2 or TRBV6-3, the J call TRBJ2-7; 9 bases are shared with TRBD2. V dropped 0 bases and J dropped 3; count of bases not matched to a gene: 9. Germline CDR1 and CDR2: MNHEY and SVGEGT. This CDR3 comprises 17 residues. In nucleotides, the CDR3 is TGTGCCAGCAGTTACTCGAATCTCCTAGCGGGAATCTACGAGCAGTACTTC. Translating gives CASSYSNLLAGIYEQYF.

In this sample, this clone turned up a few times. The chain combines TRBV11-2 with TRBJ2-1; D is ambiguous. Germline V gene data show CDR1 as SGHAT and CDR2 as FQNNGV. V was trimmed by 5 bases and J by 8 bases, leaving 10 bases between them. This CDR3 has 12 amino acids. CDR3 nucleotide sequence: TGTGCCAGCAGCCCGACGATCGATGAGCAGTTCTTC. This sequence encodes CASSPTIDEQFF.

This clone was seen many times. The chain has TRBV7-9 and TRBJ2-3, with D possibly TRBD1 on 5 matching bases. From germline, CDR1 is SEHNR and CDR2 FQNEAQ (reference sequence). Trimming removed 5 bases from V and 5 bases from J, with 14 bases in between. The CDR3 is 14 residues long. The CDR3 loop reads CASSVGLRGDTQYF. CDR3 nucleotides: TGTGCCAGCAGCGTGGGCCTTAGGGGAGATACGCAGTATTTT.

This clone has only a few counts. It may be a read error: a sequence one base away is much more abundant. The chain combines TRBV12-3 or TRBV12-4 with TRBJ2-3; D not resolved. The CDR3 consists of 18 residues. The V gene lost 6 bases and the J gene lost 2 bases, with 24 bases spanning the gap. The CDR3 coding sequence is TGTGCCAGCAGACCTTCTTCTGGCCCGGCCAAGTACACAGATACGCAGTATTTT. As protein: CASRPSSGPAKYTDTQYF.

In this sample, this clone turned up many times. The same CDR3 can be traced to other DNA sequences in this sample. V and J are TRBV6-5 and TRBJ2-6; D unclear. The CDR3 spans 17 residues. Germline V gene data show CDR1 as MNHEY and CDR2 as SVGAGI. Trimming cost V 0 bases and J 0 bases, with 9 bases left between them. CDR3 residues: CASSYSTDFSGANVLTF. The DNA for the CDR3 is TGTGCCAGCAGTTACTCGACCGACTTCTCTGGGGCCAACGTCCTGACTTTC.

Ten or more counts support this clone. The same CDR3 arises from other DNA sequences in this sample as well. V gene TRBV20-1 combines with J gene TRBJ1-6, with D possibly being TRBD1 (5 bases). V lost 2 bases and J 5 bases, leaving 13 bases between the germline ends. This CDR3 contains 15 residues. From germline, CDR1 is DFQATT and CDR2 SNEGSKA (reference sequence). CDR3 sequence: CSARPQGADNSPLHF. CDR3 sequence (DNA): TGCAGTGCTAGACCACAAGGGGCAGATAATTCACCCCTCCACTTT.